These 23 T cell receptor beta chains share one sample of origin, sequenced in a study of blood T cell repertoires in COVID-19. The assay was immunoSEQ multiplex PCR, and TCRdb's table has in-frame clones only and misses some. Here the sample spans approximately 200,000 clones, about 83% being singletons. The sample comprised peripheral blood. The receptors here all came from a woman aged 45-65 years with acute or convalescent COVID-19.

This clone was recorded once. This chain links TRBV28 with TRBJ2-7; D might be TRBD1 (6 bases). The V end was cut by 6 bases, the J end by 9 bases, with 15 bases between. Per the germline V gene, CDR1 is MDHEN and CDR2 is SYDVKM. The CDR3 consists of 12 residues. The CDR3 loop is CASRQGPVGQYF. The CDR3 region has the DNA TGTGCCAGCAGACAGGGTCCGGTTGGGCAGTACTTC.

The V gene is TRBV29-1, the J gene TRBJ2-1, with 8 bases fitting TRBD1. Per germline, CDR1 SQVTM and CDR2 ANQGSEA. This CDR3 contains 11 residues. V was pared by 7 bases and J by 9 bases, with 5 bases of the junction left unmatched. CDR3 loop: CSADRAGEQFF. In DNA form, the CDR3 reads TGCAGCGCGGACAGGGCAGGTGAGCAGTTCTTC.

The CDR3 DNA is TGTGCCAGCTCACCCCGGACAGGGGGAGAAAACACCATATATTTT. Its translation: CASSPRTGGENTIYF. The J gene is TRBJ1-3, the V gene TRBV18, with 10 bases that match TRBD1. The CDR3 totals 15 residues. Per germline, CDR1 KGHSH and CDR2 LQKENI. Unmatched junction bases numbered 5, after V lost 3 bases and J lost 6 bases.

The chain links TRBV28 to TRBJ2-1; D is perhaps TRBD2 (6 bases). From germline, CDR1 is MDHEN and CDR2 SYDVKM. CDR3 length equals 18 residues. Trimming pared 8 bases from V and 2 bases from J, leaving 25 bases between. The CDR3 here is CASGSSALALGTYNEQFF. The CDR3 DNA is TGTGCCAGCGGTTCGTCCGCCCTAGCGCTCGGAACCTACAATGAGCAGTTCTTC.

CDR3 DNA sequence: TGTGCCAGCAGCGAAACGTCAGGGGCGCCTGAAGCTTTCTTT. Translated, it gives CASSETSGAPEAFF. The chain recombines TRBV3-1 (or the pseudogene TRBV3-2) with TRBJ1-1, with D perhaps matching TRBD1 (6 bases). Trimming left V 5 bases short and J 6 bases short, with 16 bases between. Per the germline V gene, CDR1 is LGHDT and CDR2 is YNNKEL (reference sequence). The CDR3 has 14 residues.

This chain connects TRBV7-8 to TRBJ2-3; a possible D gene is TRBD2 (6 bases). This CDR3 has 16 residues. Germline CDR1 reads SGHVS; CDR2 reads FQNEAQ. Deletions cut 5 bases from V and 2 bases from J, with 17 bases between. The CDR3 nucleotides read TGTGCCAGCAGCCCAAGGACTAATTCTATCACAGATACGCAGTATTTT. Translating gives CASSPRTNSITDTQYF.

The chain recombines TRBV5-1 with TRBJ1-1; 7 positions agree with TRBD1. The CDR3 is 15 residues long. J was trimmed by 5 bases and V by 5 bases; bases with no gene match: 12. Germline V gives CDR1 SGHRS, CDR2 YFSETQ. DNA for the CDR3: TGCGCCAGCAGTCCCCGAGGGGGCGAACGGACTGAAGCTTTCTTT. Protein sequence: CASSPRGGERTEAFF.

V gene TRBV5-4 combines with J gene TRBJ2-2; 11 bases align to TRBD2. Germline CDR1 is SGHNT and CDR2 is YYREEE (reference sequence). This CDR3 is 17 amino acids long. J lost 4 bases, V lost 5 bases, and 10 bases had no gene match. CDR3 protein: CASRGLAGGRGTGELFF. The CDR3 DNA is TGTGCCAGCAGAGGGCTAGCGGGAGGCCGGGGCACCGGGGAGCTGTTTTTT.

This clone was picked up one time. The chain joins TRBV10-2 to TRBJ2-7; 8 nucleotides match TRBD2. The CDR3 has 14 residues. The germline V gene has CDR1 WSHSY and CDR2 SAAADI. V dropped 6 bases and J dropped 7; count of bases not matched to a gene: 11. DNA for the CDR3: TGCGCCAGCAGGGGGACTAGAGAAAGTGAGGAGCAGTACTTC. This translates into CASRGTRESEEQYF.

The count of this clone is one. V and J are TRBV4-3 and TRBJ1-1, with D uncertain. V was cut by 2 bases and J by 3 bases, with 10 bases left in between. Germline V lookup: CDR1 LGHNA, CDR2 YSLEER. The CDR3 is 14 residues long. DNA of the CDR3: TGCGCCAGCAGCCAAACCCGAGGTTACACTGAAGCTTTCTTT. Translated: CASSQTRGYTEAFF.

This chain links TRBV6-2 or TRBV6-3 with TRBJ2-7; D is perhaps TRBD2 (6 bases). From germline, CDR1 is MNHEY and CDR2 SVGEGT. This CDR3 has 15 amino acids. Deletions cut 5 bases from V and 4 bases from J, with 18 bases between. CDR3: CASSPEGTVFYEQYF. CDR3 DNA: TGTGCCAGCAGTCCGGAGGGAACTGTGTTTTACGAGCAGTACTTC.

The genes are TRBV5-1 and TRBJ2-7, with unresolved D. Germline V gene sequence: CDR1 SGHRS, CDR2 YFSETQ. V was cut by 0 bases and J by 7 bases, with 8 bases left in between. The CDR3 is made up of 12 amino acids. CDR3 DNA: TGCGCCAGCAGCTTGGGGCAGTGGGAGCAGTACTTC. It codes for CASSLGQWEQYF.

The chain uses TRBV24-1 and TRBJ2-1; TRBD2 aligns across 14 bases. CDR1 is KGHDR and CDR2 is SFDVKD in the germline V gene. The CDR3 is 14 amino acids. The trim removed 10 bases at V and 8 bases at J, leaving 6 bases unmatched. The CDR3 region is CATATSGRVHEQFF. The CDR3 nucleotides are TGTGCCACAGCGACTAGCGGGAGGGTCCATGAGCAGTTCTTC.

The chain uses TRBV27 and TRBJ2-3, with a possible D match to TRBD1 (5 bases). V lost 5 bases to trimming and J lost 10 bases, with 16 bases between them. This CDR3 region has 13 residues. Germline V CDR1 and CDR2: MNHEY, SMNVEV (reference sequence). CDR3 loop: CASSTFAEGAQYF. The CDR3 DNA sequence: TGTGCCAGCAGTACCTTTGCGGAAGGGGCGCAGTATTTT.

V and J are TRBV6-5 and TRBJ2-7, with D perhaps TRBD2 (5 bases). V lost 6 bases, J lost 2 bases, and 11 bases lay in between. Germline V gene data show CDR1 as MNHEY and CDR2 as SVGAGI. This CDR3 is built from 13 residues. The CDR3 nucleotides read TGTGCCAGCAGGGACTCTGGGACCTACGAGCAGTACTTC. It codes for CASRDSGTYEQYF.

In this sample, this clone turned up a few times. Other DNA sequences in this sample translate to the same CDR3. The chain links TRBV28 to TRBJ1-5; the D is unclear. The CDR3 is made up of 11 amino acids. Trimming pared 6 bases from V and 5 bases from J, leaving 5 bases between. CDR1 MDHEN and CDR2 SYDVKM come from the germline V gene. The CDR3: CASSGDQPQHF. The CDR3 bases are TGTGCCAGCAGCGGAGATCAGCCCCAGCATTTT.

The V call is TRBV28, the J call TRBJ1-2; D not certain. The CDR3 contains 13 residues. V lost 10 bases and J lost 5, with 17 bases in between. In germline, CDR1 is MDHEN, CDR2 SYDVKM. CDR3 in amino acids: CATHRGAVYGYTF. DNA for the CDR3: TGTGCCACCCACCGGGGTGCAGTATATGGCTACACCTTC.

The chain uses TRBV30 and TRBJ1-5; D not resolved. V lost 4 bases and J lost 1, with 11 bases in between. The CDR3 sequence is 14 residues long. CDR1 GTSNPN and CDR2 SVGIG come from the germline V gene (reference sequence). CDR3 bases: TGTGCCTGGAATCCGAGGCTCAGCAATCAGCCCCAGCATTTT. This codes for CAWNPRLSNQPQHF. Full variable domain (remainder filled in from reference TRBV30 and TRBJ1-5): SQTIHQWPATLVQPVGSPLSLECTVEGTSNPNLYWYRQAAGRGLQLLFYSVGIGQISSEVPQNLSASRPQDRQFILSSKKLLLSDSGFYLCAWNPRLSNQPQHFGDGTRLSIL.

The rearrangement uses TRBV28 and TRBJ1-2; no reliable D call. Germline V CDR1 and CDR2: MDHEN, SYDVKM. The CDR3 totals 12 residues. Trimming took 5 bases from V and 7 from J, leaving 11 bases between them. The CDR3 bases are TGTGCCAGCAGTAGCGTAACCGCTGGCTACACCTTC. Translation: CASSSVTAGYTF.

This chain connects TRBV9 to TRBJ1-1; D is perhaps TRBD1 (5 bases). Germline CDR1 SGDLS, CDR2 YYNGEE. Trimming removed 2 bases at V and 11 bases at J, with 13 bases between. The CDR3 has 12 amino acids. CDR3 in amino acids: CASSVYSGLAFF. CDR3 coding DNA: TGTGCCAGCAGCGTGTACTCAGGGCTCGCTTTCTTT.

This clone was found a few times. The V and J genes are TRBV6-5 and TRBJ2-1, with 8 bases lining up with TRBD1. The ends lost 6 bases at V and 0 bases at J; junction bases unmatched: 4. Germline V gene sequence: CDR1 MNHEY, CDR2 SVGAGI. This CDR3 spans 15 amino acids. The CDR3: CASRATGGSYNEQFF. The CDR3 DNA follows: TGTGCCAGCAGAGCCACAGGGGGCTCCTACAATGAGCAGTTCTTC.

V gene TRBV12-2 combines with J gene TRBJ2-1; the table's D call of TRBD2 was not tested on the DNA. TRBV12-2 is a known pseudogene. This CDR3 is built from 15 residues. The CDR3: CASRLVLAGLNEQFF. CDR3 in DNA: TGTGCAAGTCGCTTAGTTTTGGCGGGACTAAATGAGCAGTTCTTC.

This CDR3 is CAWSPWGDQPQHF. For the CDR3, the DNA is TGTGCCTGGAGTCCTTGGGGGGATCAGCCCCAGCATTTT. This rearrangement joins TRBV30 to TRBJ1-5; D perhaps matches TRBD1 (5 bases). Per germline, CDR1 GTSNPN and CDR2 SVGIG (reference sequence). The CDR3 spans 13 residues. Trimming took off 2 bases at V and 5 bases at J, with 10 bases between the two ends.